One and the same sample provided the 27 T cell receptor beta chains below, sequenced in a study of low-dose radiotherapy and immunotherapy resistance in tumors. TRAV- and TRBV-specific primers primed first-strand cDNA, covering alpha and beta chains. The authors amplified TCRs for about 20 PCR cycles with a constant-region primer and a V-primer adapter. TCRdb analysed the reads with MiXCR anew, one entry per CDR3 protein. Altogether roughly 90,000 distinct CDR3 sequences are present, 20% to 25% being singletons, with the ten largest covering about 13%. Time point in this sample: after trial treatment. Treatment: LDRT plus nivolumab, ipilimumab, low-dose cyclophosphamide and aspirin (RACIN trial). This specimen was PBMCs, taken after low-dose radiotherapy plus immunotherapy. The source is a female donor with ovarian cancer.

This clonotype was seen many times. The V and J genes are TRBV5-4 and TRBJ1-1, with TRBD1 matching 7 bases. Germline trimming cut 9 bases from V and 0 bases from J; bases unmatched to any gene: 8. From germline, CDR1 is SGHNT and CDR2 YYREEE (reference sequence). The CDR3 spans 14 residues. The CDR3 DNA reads TGTGCCACCGAGAACAGGGGAATGAACACTGAAGCTTTCTTT. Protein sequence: CATENRGMNTEAFF.

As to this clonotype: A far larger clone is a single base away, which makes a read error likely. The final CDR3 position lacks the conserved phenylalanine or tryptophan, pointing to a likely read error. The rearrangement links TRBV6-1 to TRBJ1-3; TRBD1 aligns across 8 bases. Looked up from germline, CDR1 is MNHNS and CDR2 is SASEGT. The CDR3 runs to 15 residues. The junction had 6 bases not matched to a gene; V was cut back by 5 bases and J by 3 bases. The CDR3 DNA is TGTGCCAGCAGTTACAGGGGACAGGATGGAAACACCATATATTTA. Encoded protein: CASSYRGQDGNTIYL.

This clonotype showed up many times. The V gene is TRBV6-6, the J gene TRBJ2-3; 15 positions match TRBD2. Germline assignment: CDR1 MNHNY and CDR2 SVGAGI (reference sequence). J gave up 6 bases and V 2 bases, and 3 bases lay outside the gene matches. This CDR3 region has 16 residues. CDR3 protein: CASSYPGLAGGDTQYF. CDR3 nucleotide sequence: TGTGCCAGCAGTTACCCCGGACTAGCGGGGGGGGATACGCAGTATTTT.

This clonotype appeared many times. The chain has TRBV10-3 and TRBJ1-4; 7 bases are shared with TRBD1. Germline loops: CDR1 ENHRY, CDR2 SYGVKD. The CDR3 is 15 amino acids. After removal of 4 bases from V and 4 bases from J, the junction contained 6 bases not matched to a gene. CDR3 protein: CAISAGQRLNEKLFF. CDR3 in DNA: TGTGCCATCAGTGCGGGACAGCGCCTTAATGAAAAACTGTTTTTT.

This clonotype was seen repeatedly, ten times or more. The CDR3 sequence: CASSLVAGSIDTQYF. CDR3 bases: TGTGCCAGCAGCTTGGTGGCAGGATCGATAGATACGCAGTATTTT. The chain uses TRBV5-4 and TRBJ2-3; no firm D call. The CDR3 loop spans 15 amino acids. The germline V gene encodes CDR1 SGHNT and CDR2 YYREEE (reference sequence). Trimming left V 0 bases short and J 5 bases short, with 13 bases between.

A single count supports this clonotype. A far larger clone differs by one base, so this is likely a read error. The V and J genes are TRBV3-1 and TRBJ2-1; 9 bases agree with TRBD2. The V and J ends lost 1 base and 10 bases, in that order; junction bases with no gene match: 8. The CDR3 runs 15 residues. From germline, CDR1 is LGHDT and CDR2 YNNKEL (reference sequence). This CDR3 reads CASSQVPSGTYEQFF. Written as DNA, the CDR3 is TGTGCCAGCAGCCAAGTCCCTAGCGGGACCTACGAGCAGTTCTTC.

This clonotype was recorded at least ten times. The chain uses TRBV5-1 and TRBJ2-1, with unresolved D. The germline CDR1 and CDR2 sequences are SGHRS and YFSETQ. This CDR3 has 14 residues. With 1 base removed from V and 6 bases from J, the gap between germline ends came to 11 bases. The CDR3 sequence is CASSLFGQPNEQFF. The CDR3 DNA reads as TGCGCCAGCAGCTTGTTCGGGCAGCCCAATGAGCAGTTCTTC.

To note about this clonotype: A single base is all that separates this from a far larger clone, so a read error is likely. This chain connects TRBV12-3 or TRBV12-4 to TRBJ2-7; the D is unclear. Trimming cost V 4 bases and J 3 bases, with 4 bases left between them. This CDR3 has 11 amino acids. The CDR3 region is CASSSHYEQYF. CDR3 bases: TGTGCCAGCAGTTCTCACTACGAGCAGTACTTC.

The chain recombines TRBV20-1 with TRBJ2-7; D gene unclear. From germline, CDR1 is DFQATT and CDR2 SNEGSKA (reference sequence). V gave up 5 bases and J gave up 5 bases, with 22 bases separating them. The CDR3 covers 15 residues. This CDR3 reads CSARSARSGLDEQYF. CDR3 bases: TGCAGTGCTCGCTCCGCCCGCTCCGGGCTAGACGAGCAGTACTTC.

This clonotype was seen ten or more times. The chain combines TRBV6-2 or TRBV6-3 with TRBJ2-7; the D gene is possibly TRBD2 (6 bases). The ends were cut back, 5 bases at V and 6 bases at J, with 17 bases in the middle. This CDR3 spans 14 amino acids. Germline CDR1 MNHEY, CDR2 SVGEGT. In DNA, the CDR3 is TGTGCCAGCAGTCGGGACTCGGCGTGGGGCGAGCAGTACTTC. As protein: CASSRDSAWGEQYF.

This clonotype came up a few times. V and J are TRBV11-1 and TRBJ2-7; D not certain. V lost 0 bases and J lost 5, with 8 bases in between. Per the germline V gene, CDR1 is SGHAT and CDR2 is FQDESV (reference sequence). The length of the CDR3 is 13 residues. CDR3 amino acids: CASSLAWLDEQYF. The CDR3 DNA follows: TGTGCCAGCAGCTTAGCGTGGCTTGACGAGCAGTACTTC.

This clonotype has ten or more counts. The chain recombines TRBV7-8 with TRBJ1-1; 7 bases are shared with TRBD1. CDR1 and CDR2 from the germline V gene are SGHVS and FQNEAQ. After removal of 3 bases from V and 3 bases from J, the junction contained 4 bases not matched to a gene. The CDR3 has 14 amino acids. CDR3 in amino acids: CASSFAGGDTEAFF. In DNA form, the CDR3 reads TGTGCCAGCAGCTTTGCAGGGGGTGACACTGAAGCTTTCTTT.

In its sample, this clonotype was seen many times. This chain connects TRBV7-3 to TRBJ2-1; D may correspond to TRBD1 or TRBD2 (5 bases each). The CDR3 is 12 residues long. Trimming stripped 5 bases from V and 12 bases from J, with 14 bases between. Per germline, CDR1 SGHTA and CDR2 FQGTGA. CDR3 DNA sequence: TGTGCCAGCAGCCGCGGGCCGGGGACGCAGTTCTTC. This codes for CASSRGPGTQFF.

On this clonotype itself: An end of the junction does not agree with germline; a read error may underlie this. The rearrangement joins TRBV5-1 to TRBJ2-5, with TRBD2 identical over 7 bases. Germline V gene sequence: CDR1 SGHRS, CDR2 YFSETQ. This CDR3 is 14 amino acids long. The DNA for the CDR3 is TGCGCCAGGAGCTTTATGGCGGGGGAAGAGACCCAGTACTTC. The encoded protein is CARSFMAGEETQYF.

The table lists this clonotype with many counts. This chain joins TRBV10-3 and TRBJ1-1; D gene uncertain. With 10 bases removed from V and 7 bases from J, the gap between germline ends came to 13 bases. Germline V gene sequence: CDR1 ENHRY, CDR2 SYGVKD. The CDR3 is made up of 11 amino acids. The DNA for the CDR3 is TGTGCCACTCGAAGGACGGATGAAGCTTTCTTT. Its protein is CATRRTDEAFF.

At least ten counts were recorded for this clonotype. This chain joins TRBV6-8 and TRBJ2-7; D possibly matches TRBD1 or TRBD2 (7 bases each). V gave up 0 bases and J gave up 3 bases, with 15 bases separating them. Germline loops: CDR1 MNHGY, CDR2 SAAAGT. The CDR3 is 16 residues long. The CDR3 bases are TGTGCCAGCAGTTACTCGAGCCAGGGGGGGATCTACGAGCAGTACTTC. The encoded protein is CASSYSSQGGIYEQYF.

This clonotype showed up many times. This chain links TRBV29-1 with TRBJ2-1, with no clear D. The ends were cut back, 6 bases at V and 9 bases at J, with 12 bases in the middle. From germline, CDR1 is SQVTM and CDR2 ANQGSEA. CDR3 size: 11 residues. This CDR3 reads CSVDLRSEQFF. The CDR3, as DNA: TGCAGCGTGGACCTTAGAAGTGAGCAGTTCTTC.

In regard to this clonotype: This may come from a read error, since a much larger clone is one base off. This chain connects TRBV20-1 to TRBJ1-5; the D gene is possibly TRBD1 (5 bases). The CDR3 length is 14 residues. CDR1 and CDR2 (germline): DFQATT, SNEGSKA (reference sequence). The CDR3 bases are TGCAGTCCTAGAGATACCGGGGGGGGTCAGCCCCAGCATTTT. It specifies CSPRDTGGGQPQHF.

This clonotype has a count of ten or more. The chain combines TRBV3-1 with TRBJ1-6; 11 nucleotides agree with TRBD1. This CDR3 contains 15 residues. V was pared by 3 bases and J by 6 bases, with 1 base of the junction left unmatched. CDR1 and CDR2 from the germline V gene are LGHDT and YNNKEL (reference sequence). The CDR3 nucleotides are TGTGCCAGCAGCCAGGGGACAGGGGGTAATTCACCCCTCCACTTT. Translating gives CASSQGTGGNSPLHF.

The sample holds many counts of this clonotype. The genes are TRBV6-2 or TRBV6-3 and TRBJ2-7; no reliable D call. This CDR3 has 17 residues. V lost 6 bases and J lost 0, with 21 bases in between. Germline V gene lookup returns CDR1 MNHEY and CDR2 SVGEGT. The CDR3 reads CASSPRAVQPSSYEQYF. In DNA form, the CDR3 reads TGTGCCAGCAGCCCCCGGGCCGTACAACCATCCTCCTACGAGCAGTACTTC.

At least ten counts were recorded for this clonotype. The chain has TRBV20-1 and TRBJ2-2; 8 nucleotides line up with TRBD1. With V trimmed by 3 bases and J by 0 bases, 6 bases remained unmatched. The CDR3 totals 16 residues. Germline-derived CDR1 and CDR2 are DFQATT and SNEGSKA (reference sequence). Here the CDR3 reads CSASWPGGANTGELFF. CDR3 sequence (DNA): TGCAGTGCTAGTTGGCCAGGGGGCGCGAACACCGGGGAGCTGTTTTTT.

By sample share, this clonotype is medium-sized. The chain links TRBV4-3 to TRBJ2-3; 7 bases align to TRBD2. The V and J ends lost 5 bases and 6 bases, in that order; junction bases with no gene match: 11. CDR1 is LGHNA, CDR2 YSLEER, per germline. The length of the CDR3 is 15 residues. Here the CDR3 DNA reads TGCGCCAGCAGCTCGCGACTAGCCGCCGAGGATACGCAGTATTTT. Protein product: CASSSRLAAEDTQYF.

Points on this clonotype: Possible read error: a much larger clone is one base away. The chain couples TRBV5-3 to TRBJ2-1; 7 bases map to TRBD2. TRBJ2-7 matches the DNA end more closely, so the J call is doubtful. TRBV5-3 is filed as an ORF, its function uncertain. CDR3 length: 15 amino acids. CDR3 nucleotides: TGTGCCAGCAGCTTCCTATCGGGAGGCGCCTACGAGCAGTACTTC. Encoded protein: CASSFLSGGAYEQYF.

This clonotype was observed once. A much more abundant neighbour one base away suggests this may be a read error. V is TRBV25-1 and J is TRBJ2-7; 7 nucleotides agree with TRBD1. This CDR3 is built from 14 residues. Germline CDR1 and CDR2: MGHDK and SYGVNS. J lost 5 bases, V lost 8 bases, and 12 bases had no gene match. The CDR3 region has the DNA TGTGCCAGCCTTACAGGGGACCTTCGTAACGAGCAGTACTTC. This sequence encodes CASLTGDLRNEQYF.

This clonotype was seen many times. The CDR3 loop is CASSPRPRQTNEQFF. CDR3 DNA sequence: TGCGCCAGCAGCCCCCGCCCCAGACAGACGAATGAGCAGTTCTTC. V is TRBV4-3 and J is TRBJ2-1; a possible D gene is TRBD1 (5 bases). This CDR3 spans 15 amino acids. CDR1 is LGHNA, CDR2 YSLEER, per germline. V shed 4 bases and J shed 7 bases, with 17 bases lying between them.

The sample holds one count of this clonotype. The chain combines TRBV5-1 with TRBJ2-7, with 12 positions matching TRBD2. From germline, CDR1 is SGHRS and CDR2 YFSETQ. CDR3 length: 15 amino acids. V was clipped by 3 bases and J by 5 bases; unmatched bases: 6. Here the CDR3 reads CASSSRLAGVDEQYF. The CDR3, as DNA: TGCGCCAGCAGCTCACGACTAGCGGGGGTTGACGAGCAGTACTTC.

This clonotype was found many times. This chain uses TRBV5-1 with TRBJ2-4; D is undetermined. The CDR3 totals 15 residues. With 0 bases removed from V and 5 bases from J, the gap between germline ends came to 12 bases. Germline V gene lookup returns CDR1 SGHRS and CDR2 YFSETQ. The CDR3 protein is CASSLVGNNENIQYF. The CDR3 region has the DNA TGCGCCAGCAGCTTGGTTGGGAACAACGAAAACATTCAGTACTTC. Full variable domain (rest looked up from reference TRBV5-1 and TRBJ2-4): KAGVTQTPRYLIKTRGQQVTLSCSPISGHRSVSWYQQTPGQGLQFLFEYFSETQRNKGNFPGRFSGRQFSNSRSEMNVSTLELGDSALYLCASSLVGNNENIQYFGAGTRLSVL.